The table lists the clone carrying this TCR beta chain with a count of one. The sample comes from a study of patients and donors after allogeneic stem cell transplantation. Germline CDR1 is LGHNA and CDR2 is YNFKEQ. The V and J ends lost 6 bases and 3 bases respectively, with 4 bases between them. CDR3 length: 11 residues. TCRdb ran MiXCR on the RT-PCR reads and lists one entry per CDR3 protein. Of some 1,600 distinct CDR3 sequences in the sample, about a quarter were seen once. The sequence came from a human donor who was either an allogeneic HSCT recipient or a stem cell or donor lymphocyte infusion donor (not recorded which). It is not recorded whose cells these are; they may come from a transplant donor. The sequencing input was blood, either unsorted or a sorted T cell fraction (not recorded which). The chain couples TRBV4-2 to TRBJ2-3; D ambiguous. The CDR3 sequence is CASSHTDTQYF. The CDR3 DNA sequence: TGTGCCAGCAGTCATACAGATACGCAGTATTTT.